This entry is about one T cell receptor (beta chain). The length of the CDR3 is 14 residues. V was pared by 2 bases and J by 9 bases, with 11 bases between. CDR1 is MNHEY and CDR2 is SVGAGI in the germline V gene. The sample comes from a study of T cells after somatic rescue of genetic block. Libraries were prepared by immunoSEQ multiplex PCR; TCRdb keeps only in-frame clonotypes and omits some of them. The repertoire holds 13,000 to 15,000 clones, around 72% seen once, with less than 25% in the top ten. This sequence joins TRBV6-5 and TRBJ1-6; D unclear. Sequencing was performed on peripheral blood mononuclear cells (PBMCs). The receptor was derived from a boy aged 10-17 years. CDR3 nucleotide sequence: TGTGCCAGCAGTTACGAATCGGTCGCTTCACCCCTCCACTTT. Amino acid sequence: CASSYESVASPLHF.